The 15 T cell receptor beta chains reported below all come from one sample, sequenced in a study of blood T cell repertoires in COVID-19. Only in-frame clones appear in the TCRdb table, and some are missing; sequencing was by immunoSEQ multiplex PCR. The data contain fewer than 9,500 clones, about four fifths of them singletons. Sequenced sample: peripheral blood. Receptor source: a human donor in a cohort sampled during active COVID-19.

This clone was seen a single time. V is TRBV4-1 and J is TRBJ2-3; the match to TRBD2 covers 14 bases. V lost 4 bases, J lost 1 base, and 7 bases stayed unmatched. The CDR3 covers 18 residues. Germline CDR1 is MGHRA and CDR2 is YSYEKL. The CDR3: CASSLIGLAGGGTDTQYF. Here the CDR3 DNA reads TGCGCCAGCAGCCTGATCGGACTAGCGGGAGGTGGCACAGATACGCAGTATTTT.

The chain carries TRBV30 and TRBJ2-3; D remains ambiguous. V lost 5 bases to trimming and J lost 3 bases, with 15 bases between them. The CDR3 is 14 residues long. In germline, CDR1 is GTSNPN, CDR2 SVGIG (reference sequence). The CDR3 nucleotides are TGTGCCTGGGTGCGGCGCGGTGGGACAGATACGCAGTATTTT. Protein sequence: CAWVRRGGTDTQYF.

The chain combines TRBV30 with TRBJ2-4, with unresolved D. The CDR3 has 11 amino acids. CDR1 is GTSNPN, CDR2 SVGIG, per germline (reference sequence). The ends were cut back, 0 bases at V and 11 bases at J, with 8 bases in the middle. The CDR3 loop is CAWSVNPVQYF. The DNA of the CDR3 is TGTGCCTGGAGTGTAAACCCGGTTCAGTACTTC.

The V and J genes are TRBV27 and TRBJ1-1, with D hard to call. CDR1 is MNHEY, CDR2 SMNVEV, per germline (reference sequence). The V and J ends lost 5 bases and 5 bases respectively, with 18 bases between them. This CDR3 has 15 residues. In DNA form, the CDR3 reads TGTGCCAGCAGTCCAACAGCGGTGGGTTGGACTGAAGCTTTCTTT. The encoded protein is CASSPTAVGWTEAFF.

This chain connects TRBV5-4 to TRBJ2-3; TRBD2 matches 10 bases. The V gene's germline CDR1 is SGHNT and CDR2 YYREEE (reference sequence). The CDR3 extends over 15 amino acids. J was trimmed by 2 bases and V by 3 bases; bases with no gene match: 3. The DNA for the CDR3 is TGTGCCAGCAGCTCAGCGGGGGGGATCACAGATACGCAGTATTTT. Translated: CASSSAGGITDTQYF.

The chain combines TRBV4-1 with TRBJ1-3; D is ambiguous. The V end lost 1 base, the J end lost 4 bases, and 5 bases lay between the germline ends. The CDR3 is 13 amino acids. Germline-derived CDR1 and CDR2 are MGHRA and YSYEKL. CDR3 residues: CASSQGPGNTIYF. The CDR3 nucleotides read TGCGCCAGCAGCCAAGGGCCGGGAAACACCATATATTTT.

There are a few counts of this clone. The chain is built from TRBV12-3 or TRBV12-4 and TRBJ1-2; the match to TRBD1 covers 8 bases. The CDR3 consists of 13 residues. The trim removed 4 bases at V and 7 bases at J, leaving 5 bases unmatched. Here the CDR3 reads CASSSSGTGGYTF. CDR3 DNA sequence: TGTGCCAGCAGTTCCTCCGGGACAGGTGGCTACACCTTC.

The CDR3 DNA reads TGTGCCAGCAGTGAAGCCGGGACAGGGGCCAACCTAGCCAAAAACATTCAGTACTTC. Protein sequence: CASSEAGTGANLAKNIQYF. The rearrangement links TRBV2 to TRBJ2-4; TRBD1 aligns across 10 bases. Looked up from germline, CDR1 is SNHLY and CDR2 is FYNNEI. V was clipped by 0 bases and J by 0 bases; unmatched bases: 8. The CDR3 is 19 residues long.

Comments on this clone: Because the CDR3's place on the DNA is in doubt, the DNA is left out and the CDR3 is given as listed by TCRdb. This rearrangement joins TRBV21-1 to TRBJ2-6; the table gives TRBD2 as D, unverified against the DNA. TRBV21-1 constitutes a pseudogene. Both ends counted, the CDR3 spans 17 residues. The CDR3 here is CASSKENVGAGANVLTF.

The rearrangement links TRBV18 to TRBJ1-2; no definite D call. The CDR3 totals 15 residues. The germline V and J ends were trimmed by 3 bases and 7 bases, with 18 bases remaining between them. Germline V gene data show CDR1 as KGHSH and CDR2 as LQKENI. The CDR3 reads CASSPRPVTSSGYTF. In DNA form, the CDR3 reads TGTGCCAGCTCACCCCGCCCGGTCACCTCGTCTGGCTACACCTTC. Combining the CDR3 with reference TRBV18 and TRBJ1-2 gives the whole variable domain NAGVMQNPRHLVRRRGQEARLRCSPMKGHSHVYWYRQLPEEGLKFMVYLQKENIIDESGMPKERFSAEFPKEGPSILRIQQVVRGDSAAYFCASSPRPVTSSGYTFGSGTRLTVV.

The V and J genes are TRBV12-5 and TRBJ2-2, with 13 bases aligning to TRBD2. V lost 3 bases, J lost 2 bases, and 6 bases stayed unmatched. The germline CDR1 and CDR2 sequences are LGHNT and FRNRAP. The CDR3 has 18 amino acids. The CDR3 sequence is CASGFGTSGTRNTGELFF. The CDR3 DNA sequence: TGTGCTAGTGGTTTCGGGACTAGCGGGACGCGAAACACCGGGGAGCTGTTTTTT.

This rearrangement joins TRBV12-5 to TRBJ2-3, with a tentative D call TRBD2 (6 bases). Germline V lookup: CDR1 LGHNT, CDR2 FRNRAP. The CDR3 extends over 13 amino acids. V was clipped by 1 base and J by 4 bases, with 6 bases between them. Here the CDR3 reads CASGLGEADTQYF. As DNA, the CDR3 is TGTGCTAGTGGTTTGGGGGAGGCAGATACGCAGTATTTT.

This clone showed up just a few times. The CDR3 reads CASSLDRRQPQHF. DNA for the CDR3: TGTGCCAGCAGTTTAGACAGACGTCAGCCCCAGCATTTT. The chain employs TRBV28 and TRBJ1-5; tentative D call: TRBD1 (5 bases). This CDR3 region has 13 residues. V shed 2 bases and J shed 6 bases, with 8 bases lying between them. CDR1 and CDR2 from the germline V gene are MDHEN and SYDVKM.

The CDR3 sequence is CASRRGQGRVNEKLFF. CDR3 bases: TGTGCCAGCAGACGAGGACAGGGTAGGGTTAATGAAAAACTGTTTTTT. V gene TRBV27 combines with J gene TRBJ1-4; 8 nucleotides match TRBD1. J was trimmed by 4 bases and V by 6 bases; bases with no gene match: 10. The length of the CDR3 is 16 residues. CDR1 and CDR2 from the germline V gene are MNHEY and SMNVEV (reference sequence).

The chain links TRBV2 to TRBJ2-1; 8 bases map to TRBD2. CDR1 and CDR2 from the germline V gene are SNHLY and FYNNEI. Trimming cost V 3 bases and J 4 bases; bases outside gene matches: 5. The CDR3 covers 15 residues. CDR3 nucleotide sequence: TGTGCCAGCAGTGACCGAGCGGGAGCATACAATGAGCAGTTCTTC. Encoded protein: CASSDRAGAYNEQFF.